The 5 T cell receptor beta chains below were found in one sample sequenced in a study of identifying expanded T cells in peripheral blood. The assay was immunoSEQ multiplex PCR, and TCRdb's table has in-frame clones only and misses some. The repertoire holds approximately 100,000 clones, with about 83% as singletons. Sequenced: blood. All receptors derive from a person aged 18 to 75 in good health.

This chain links TRBV11-2 with TRBJ1-4; 7 nucleotides align to TRBD1. CDR1 and CDR2 (germline): SGHAT, FQNNGV. The trim removed 1 base at V and 7 bases at J, leaving 3 bases unmatched. The CDR3 covers 14 residues. Here the CDR3 DNA reads TGTGCCAGCAGCTTAGGACAGGGAAGTGAAAAACTGTTTTTT. It codes for CASSLGQGSEKLFF.

The CDR3: CASSLASSGNTIYF. The DNA for the CDR3 is TGCGCCAGCAGCCTAGCGAGCTCTGGAAACACCATATATTTT. This chain joins TRBV4-1 and TRBJ1-3, with unresolved D. Germline V CDR1 and CDR2: MGHRA, YSYEKL. The CDR3 loop spans 14 amino acids. With 4 bases removed from V and 0 bases from J, the gap between germline ends came to 7 bases.

J is TRBJ2-7 and V is TRBV27; TRBD2 agrees at 9 bases. Germline loops: CDR1 MNHEY, CDR2 SMNVEV (reference sequence). V shed 6 bases and J 2 bases; nucleotides not matched to a gene: 5. The CDR3 has 14 amino acids. The CDR3 DNA reads as TGTGCCAGCAGAATAGCGGGGGCCACCTACGAGCAGTACTTC. Its translation is CASRIAGATYEQYF.

V is TRBV5-8 and J is TRBJ1-2; D not resolved. CDR3 length: 14 residues. V was clipped by 4 bases and J by 2 bases, with 12 bases between them. Germline-derived CDR1 and CDR2 are SGHTS and YDEGEE. CDR3 region: CASSPVVGNYGYTF. In DNA, the CDR3 is TGTGCCAGCAGCCCCGTCGTCGGAAACTATGGCTACACCTTC.

This chain links TRBV5-1 with TRBJ2-1; maybe TRBD2 (5 bases). The CDR3 has 14 amino acids. V lost 2 bases to trimming and J lost 9 bases, with 15 bases between them. Germline values: CDR1 SGHRS, CDR2 YFSETQ. The CDR3 DNA follows: TGCGCCAGCAGCTTAGGCCCTTCCGAGGGTGAGCAGTTCTTC. The encoded protein is CASSLGPSEGEQFF.